These T cell receptor beta chains were read from a single sample in a study of blood T cell repertoires in COVID-19. TCRdb's table, derived via immunoSEQ multiplex PCR, lists solely in-frame clones and lacks some. The sample lists about 480,000 clones, more than 70% seen once, with over 9.5% in the top ten. The sample consisted of peripheral blood. These receptors were taken from a woman between 50 and 59 years old with COVID-19, enrolled during active disease. Both conserved end residues are part of each CDR3. The D gene is left open where the match is weak.

v_gene	j_gene	d_gene	CDR3aa
TRBV18	TRBJ1-2	TRBD1	CASSPSRDRDGYTF
TRBV7-9	TRBJ1-2	TRBD1	CASSFERDRGSRGYTF
TRBV5-1	TRBJ2-2	.	CASSLASGRGPTGELFF
TRBV6-6	TRBJ1-1	TRBD1	CASRDREGGWNTEAFF
TRBV15	TRBJ1-4	.	CATSRGAGRTNEKLFF
TRBV30	TRBJ1-3	TRBD1	CAWRGQGKSGNTIYF
TRBV29-1	TRBJ2-1	.	CSVFVGGNEQFF
TRBV5-4	TRBJ2-3	.	CASSFPGYNVNTDTQYF
TRBV7-9	TRBJ2-7	TRBD2	CASSYGLAGREQYF
TRBV7-7	TRBJ2-2	.	CASSLFLGAASILSNTGELFF
TRBV10-2	TRBJ2-5	TRBD1	CASTTSGTGGKTQYF
TRBV7-8	TRBJ1-2	.	CASSSGLNYGYTF
TRBV27	TRBJ1-2	.	CASKVRGDYGYTF
TRBV5-1	TRBJ2-1	TRBD2	CASSLLAGGNEQFF
TRBV21-1	TRBJ2-7	.	CASQNEQYF
TRBV12-5	TRBJ1-1	TRBD1	CASGPGQPNTEAFF
TRBV9	TRBJ1-5	.	CASSVGGTQPQHF
TRBV6-1	TRBJ2-2	TRBD2	CASSEGRLAGGNGELFF
TRBV10-3	TRBJ1-4	.	CAISESGRGNEKLFF
TRBV5-1	TRBJ1-1	.	CASSLEGGYTEAFF
TRBV7-2	TRBJ2-7	TRBD2	CASSLMPSGNAEQYF
TRBV28	TRBJ2-1	.	CASSPRGALVYEQFF
TRBV29-1	TRBJ2-1	TRBD1	CSGWDRGYNEQFF
TRBV5-6	TRBJ1-4	.	CASSPAGNEKLFF
TRBV2	TRBJ2-2	TRBD1	CASSENRGNTGELFF
TRBV28	TRBJ2-3	TRBD1	CASSPPGQGTDTQYF
TRBV5-6	TRBJ1-6	TRBD1	CASSVIDRVSPLHF
TRBV6-5	TRBJ1-1	TRBD1	CASSPDRGTEAFF
TRBV5-1	TRBJ1-2	TRBD1	CASSFVTGPTANYGYTF
TRBV6-4	TRBJ2-7	TRBD2	CATPNLSGGSYEQYF
TRBV2	TRBJ1-1	TRBD1	CASSFTFTGTGATEAFF
TRBV3-1/TRBV3-2	TRBJ2-7	.	CASSQELPPYEQYF
TRBV30	TRBJ2-1	TRBD2	CAWYTSGGMEQFF